This T cell receptor (beta chain) is drawn from a study of regulatory T cells in long-lasting Graves disease. On the study more broadly: The study counted Graves' disease as persistent given over 5 years of antithyroid drugs and positive TSH receptor antibodies.

Time point denoted: persistent/refractory GD, antithyroid drugs over 5 years with positive TRAb. Scientists built the TCR library using RNA that was extracted from PBMCs. Whole-study findings and limits: Persistent Graves' patients showed reduced TCR diversity versus newly diagnosed patients. Sample size was small, which may have lowered accuracy. Researchers reported studying only peripheral blood, not thyroid tissue.

For TCR beta, libraries came from iRepertoire HTBI primers and Arm-PCR of CDR3 regions. TCRdb independently ran MiXCR on the multiplex PCR reads; one entry per CDR3 protein. The sample has some 370,000 distinct CDR3 sequences, about 23% seen once. This clonotype was counted many times. Its antigen is not identified. The sequence was collected from a woman in her 40s with Graves disease. The sample in question was peripheral blood mononuclear cells (PBMCs), obtained when the disease was refractory, from a patient treated with antithyroid drugs.

In DNA, the CDR3 is TGCAGCGTCTGGACGGCGTCCTACGAGCAGTACTTC. It specifies CSVWTASYEQYF. The chain has TRBV29-1 and TRBJ2-7, with unresolved D. Germline V gives CDR1 SQVTM, CDR2 ANQGSEA. The V end was cut by 6 bases, the J end by 1 base, with 10 bases between. This CDR3 contains 12 residues.